The present T cell receptor beta chain was sequenced within a study of immune evolution from preneoplasia to lung adenocarcinoma. Study-wide points: Top clone frequencies peaked in normal lung, apparently declining through invasive adenocarcinoma. Compared with EGFR-mutant or double wild-type lesions, KRAS-mutant nodules were more clonal.

Repertoires were generated with immunoSEQ multiplex PCR, while TCRdb's copy carries only in-frame clones and drops some. The data hold around 4,100 clones, with about 86% observed a single time. Resections took place in Japan or China from the mid-2010s to the late 2010s. Details on this clone: The antigen is unknown.

CDR1 SGHVS and CDR2 FNYEAQ come from the germline V gene. The CDR3 has 13 amino acids. Trimming removed 1 base at V and 5 bases at J, with 5 bases between. The chain joins TRBV7-6 to TRBJ2-2; D remains unclear. The sample taken for sequencing was FFPE minimally invasive lung adenocarcinoma tissue. The clonotype originates from a person between 70 and 80 years old with lung adenocarcinoma. CDR3 DNA: TGTGCCAGCAGCTTAGAAGGGACCGGGGAGCTGTTTTTT. Encoded protein: CASSLEGTGELFF.